The entry below describes one T cell receptor (beta chain). Its antigen is not known. The CDR3 end is not reached by the read, which stops 3 residues before it; the germline J gene fills it in. There are 14 residues in the CDR3. V lost 2 bases to trimming and J lost 6 bases, with 11 bases between them. Per germline, CDR1 SGHNT and CDR2 YYREEE (reference sequence). TCRdb's copy holds only in-frame clones and misses some; the assay was immunoSEQ multiplex PCR. This sample's table reports some 41,000 clones. The data stem from a study of T cells in women clearing cervical HPV infection. Study overall: Cases: HPV16-related CIN3 or worse on histology, a couple of invasive cancers. Case blood drawn at lesion detection; control blood after infection cleared.

Regarding the study as a whole: Each sample's T-cell count was unknown, possibly confounding richness. Controls had more TRBV6-7 (0.16%) than cases (roughly 0.11%).

The chain uses TRBV5-4 and TRBJ2-2; D ambiguous. The specimen was blood buffy coat. The receptor comes from a woman aged 18 to 69 with a cervical HPV16 infection that either progressed to CIN3+ or cleared (not recorded which). The sequenced part of the CDR3 DNA is TGTGCCAGCAGCTTTCAAGGTATCCCCGGGGAG. This codes for CASSFQGIPGE. The CDR3 in full is CASSFQGIPGELFF.